This T cell receptor (beta chain) was recorded in a study of blood T cell repertoires in COVID-19. For the study at large: T cells, B-cell-depleted T cells, or PBMCs provided the cDNA or gDNA that served as material.

This table comes from immunoSEQ multiplex PCR, and its TCRdb copy is limited to in-frame clones, with some not included. Of a few hundred thousand clones in the sample, around 82% were seen once. Germline CDR1 SEHNR, CDR2 FQNEAQ (reference sequence). V lost 10 bases and J 0 bases, leaving 20 bases between the germline ends. This CDR3 comprises 16 residues. Participant age was about 18 to 89 years, and participants resided in about 25 US areas. J is TRBJ2-3 and V is TRBV7-9; a weak D match, TRBD2 (5 bases). This TCR came from a man between 45 and 60 years old who had recovered from COVID-19. The specimen sequenced was PBMCs or T cells enriched from blood (not recorded which). The DNA for the CDR3 is TGTGCCATCCCCCCGGTTCGGGATGCTAGCACAGATACGCAGTATTTT. This translates into CAIPPVRDASTDTQYF. The full variable domain, its missing parts supplied by reference TRBV7-9 and TRBJ2-3, is DTGVSQNPRHKITKRGQNVTFRCDPISEHNRLYWYRQTLGQGPEFLTYFQNEAQLEKSRLLSDRFSAERPKGSFSTLEIQRTEQGDSAMYLCAIPPVRDASTDTQYFGPGTRLTVL.